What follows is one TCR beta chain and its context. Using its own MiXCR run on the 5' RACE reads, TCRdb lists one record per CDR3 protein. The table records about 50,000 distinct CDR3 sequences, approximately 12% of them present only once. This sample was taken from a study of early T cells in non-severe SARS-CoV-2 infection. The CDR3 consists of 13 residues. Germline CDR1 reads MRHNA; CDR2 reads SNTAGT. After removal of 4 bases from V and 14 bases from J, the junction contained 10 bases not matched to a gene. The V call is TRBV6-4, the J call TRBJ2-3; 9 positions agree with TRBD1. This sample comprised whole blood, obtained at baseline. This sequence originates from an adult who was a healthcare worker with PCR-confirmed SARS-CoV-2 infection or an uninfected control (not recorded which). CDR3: CASSASGTGYLYF. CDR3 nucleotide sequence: TGTGCCAGCAGTGCCTCCGGGACAGGGTATTTGTATTTT.